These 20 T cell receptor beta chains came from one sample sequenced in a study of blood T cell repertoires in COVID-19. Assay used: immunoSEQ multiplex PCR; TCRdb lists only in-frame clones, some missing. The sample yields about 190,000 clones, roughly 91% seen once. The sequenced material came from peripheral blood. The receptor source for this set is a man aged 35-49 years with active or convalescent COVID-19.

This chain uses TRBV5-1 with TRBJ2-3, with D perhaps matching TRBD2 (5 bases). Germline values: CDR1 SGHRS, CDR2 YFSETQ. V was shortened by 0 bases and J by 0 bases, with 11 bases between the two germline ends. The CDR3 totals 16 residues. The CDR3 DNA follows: TGCGCCAGCAGCTTGGCCCTGGGCGGGAGCACAGATACGCAGTATTTT. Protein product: CASSLALGGSTDTQYF. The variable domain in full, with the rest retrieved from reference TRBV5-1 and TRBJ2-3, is KAGVTQTPRYLIKTRGQQVTLSCSPISGHRSVSWYQQTPGQGLQFLFEYFSETQRNKGNFPGRFSGRQFSNSRSEMNVSTLELGDSALYLCASSLALGGSTDTQYFGPGTRLTVL.

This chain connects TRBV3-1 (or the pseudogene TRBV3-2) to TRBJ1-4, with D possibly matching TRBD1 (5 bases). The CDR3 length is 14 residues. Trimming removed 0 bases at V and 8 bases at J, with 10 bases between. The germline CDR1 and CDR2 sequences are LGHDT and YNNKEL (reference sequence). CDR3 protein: CASSQDGGGEKLFF. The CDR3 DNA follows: TGTGCCAGCAGCCAAGATGGCGGGGGAGAAAAACTGTTTTTT.

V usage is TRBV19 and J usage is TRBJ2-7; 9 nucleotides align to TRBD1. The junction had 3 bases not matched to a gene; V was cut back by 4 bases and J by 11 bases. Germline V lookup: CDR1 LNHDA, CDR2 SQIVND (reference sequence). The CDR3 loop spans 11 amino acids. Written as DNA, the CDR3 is TGTGCCAGTAGTAGCGGACAGGGGAAGTACTTC. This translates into CASSSGQGKYF.

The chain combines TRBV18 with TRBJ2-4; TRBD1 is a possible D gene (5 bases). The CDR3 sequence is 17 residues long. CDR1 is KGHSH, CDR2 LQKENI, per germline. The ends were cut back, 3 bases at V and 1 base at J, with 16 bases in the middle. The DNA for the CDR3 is TGTGCCAGCTCACCCTCCTTGGGCAGGGCCGCCAAAAACATTCAGTACTTC. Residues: CASSPSLGRAAKNIQYF.

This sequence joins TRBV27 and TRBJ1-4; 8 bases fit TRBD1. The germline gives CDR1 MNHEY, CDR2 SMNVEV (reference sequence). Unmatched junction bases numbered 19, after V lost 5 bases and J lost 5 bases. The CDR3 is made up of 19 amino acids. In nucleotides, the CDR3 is TGTGCCAGCAGTCCAAGTAGGGTTTCATCCGGGACAGGAAATGAAAAACTGTTTTTT. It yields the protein CASSPSRVSSGTGNEKLFF.

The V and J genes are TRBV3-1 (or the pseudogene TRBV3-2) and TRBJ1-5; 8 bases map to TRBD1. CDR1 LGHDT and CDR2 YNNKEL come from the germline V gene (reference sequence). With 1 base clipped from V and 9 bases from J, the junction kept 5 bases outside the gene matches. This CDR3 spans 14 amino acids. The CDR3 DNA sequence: TGTGCCAGCAGCCAAGGGACAGGGTGGGTGCCCCAGCATTTT. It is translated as CASSQGTGWVPQHF.

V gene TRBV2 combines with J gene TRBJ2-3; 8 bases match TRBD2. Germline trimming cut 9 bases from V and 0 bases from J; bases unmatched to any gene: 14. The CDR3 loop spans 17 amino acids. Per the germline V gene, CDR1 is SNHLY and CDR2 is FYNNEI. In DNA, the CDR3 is TGTGCCAGACGAGGAACCTTAGCGGGACCAAGCACAGATACGCAGTATTTT. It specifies CARRGTLAGPSTDTQYF. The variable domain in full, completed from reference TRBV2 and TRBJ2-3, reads EPEVTQTPSHQVTQMGQEVILRCVPISNHLYFYWYRQILGQKVEFLVSFYNNEISEKSEIFDDQFSVERPDGSNFTLKIRSTKLEDSAMYFCARRGTLAGPSTDTQYFGPGTRLTVL.

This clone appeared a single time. CDR3 sequence: CASSEAVGGYEQYF. The DNA for the CDR3 is TGTGCCAGCAGTGAAGCGGTAGGGGGATACGAGCAGTACTTC. The chain links TRBV6-1 to TRBJ2-7; TRBD1 might be the D (6 bases). Germline assignment: CDR1 MNHNS and CDR2 SASEGT. This CDR3 contains 14 residues. The V and J ends lost 0 bases and 4 bases respectively, with 10 bases between them.

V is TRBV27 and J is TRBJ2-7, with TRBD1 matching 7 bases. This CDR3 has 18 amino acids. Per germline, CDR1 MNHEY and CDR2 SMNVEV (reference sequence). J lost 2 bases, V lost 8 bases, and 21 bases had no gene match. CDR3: CASGPDRVFSNRPYEQYF. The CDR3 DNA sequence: TGTGCCAGCGGGCCTGACAGGGTTTTTTCAAATCGACCCTACGAGCAGTACTTC.

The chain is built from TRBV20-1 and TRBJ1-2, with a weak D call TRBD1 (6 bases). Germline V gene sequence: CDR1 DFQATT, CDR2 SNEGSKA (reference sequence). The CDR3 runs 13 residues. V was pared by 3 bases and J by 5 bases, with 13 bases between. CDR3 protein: CSASRGWNYGYTF. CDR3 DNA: TGCAGTGCTAGTAGGGGGTGGAATTATGGCTACACCTTC.

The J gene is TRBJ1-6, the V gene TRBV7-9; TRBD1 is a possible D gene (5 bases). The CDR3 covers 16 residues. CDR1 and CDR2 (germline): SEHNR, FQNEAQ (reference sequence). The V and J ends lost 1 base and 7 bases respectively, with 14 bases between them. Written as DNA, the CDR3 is TGTGCCAGCAGCTTAGACTTAGGGGCAGGAAATTCACCCCTCCACTTT. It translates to CASSLDLGAGNSPLHF.

In nucleotides, the CDR3 is TGTGCCAGCAGTTACGGTTTTCAGCAGGGGGCTCGCAATGAGCAGTTCTTC. Translating it yields CASSYGFQQGARNEQFF. V is TRBV6-2 or TRBV6-3 and J is TRBJ2-1; 8 bases are a match to TRBD1. Germline V gene lookup returns CDR1 MNHEY and CDR2 SVGEGT. J gave up 6 bases and V 2 bases, and 12 bases lay outside the gene matches. CDR3 length: 17 amino acids.

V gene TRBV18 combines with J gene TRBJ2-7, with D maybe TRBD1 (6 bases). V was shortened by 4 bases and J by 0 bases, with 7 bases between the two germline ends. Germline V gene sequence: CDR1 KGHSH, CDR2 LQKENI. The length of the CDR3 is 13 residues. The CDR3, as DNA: TGTGCCAGCTCACGACAGGACTCCTACGAGCAGTACTTC. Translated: CASSRQDSYEQYF.

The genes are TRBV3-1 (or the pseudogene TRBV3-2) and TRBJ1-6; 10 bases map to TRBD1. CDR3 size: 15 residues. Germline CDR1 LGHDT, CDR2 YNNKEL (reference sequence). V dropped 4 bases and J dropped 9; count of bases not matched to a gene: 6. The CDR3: CASSPGTGEVSPLHF. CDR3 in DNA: TGTGCCAGCAGCCCCGGGACAGGGGAGGTTTCACCCCTCCACTTT.

This CDR3 reads CASSLAAQYYEQYF. The CDR3 coding sequence is TGTGCCAGCAGCTTGGCCGCCCAGTACTACGAGCAGTACTTC. The chain has TRBV5-6 and TRBJ2-7; no clear D gene. V was trimmed by 0 bases and J by 3 bases, leaving 10 bases between them. Germline V gene sequence: CDR1 SGHDT, CDR2 YYEEEE. The CDR3 extends over 14 amino acids.

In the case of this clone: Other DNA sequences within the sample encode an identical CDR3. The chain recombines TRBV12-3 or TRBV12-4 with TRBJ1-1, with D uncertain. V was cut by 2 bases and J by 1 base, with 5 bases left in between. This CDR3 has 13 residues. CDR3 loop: CASSLRGNTEAFF. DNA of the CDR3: TGTGCCAGCAGTTTACGGGGGAACACTGAAGCTTTCTTT.

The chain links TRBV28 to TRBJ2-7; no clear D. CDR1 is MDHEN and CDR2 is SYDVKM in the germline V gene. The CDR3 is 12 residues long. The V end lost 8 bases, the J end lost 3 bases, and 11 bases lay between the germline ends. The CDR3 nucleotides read TGTGCCAGCCAAGGTGAGGTCTACGAGCAGTACTTC. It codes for CASQGEVYEQYF.

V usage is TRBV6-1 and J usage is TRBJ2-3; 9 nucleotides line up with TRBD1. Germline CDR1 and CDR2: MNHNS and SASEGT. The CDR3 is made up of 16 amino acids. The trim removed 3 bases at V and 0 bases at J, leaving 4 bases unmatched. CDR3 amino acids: CASSDRTGASTDTQYF. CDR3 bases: TGTGCCAGCAGTGACCGGACAGGGGCTAGCACAGATACGCAGTATTTT.

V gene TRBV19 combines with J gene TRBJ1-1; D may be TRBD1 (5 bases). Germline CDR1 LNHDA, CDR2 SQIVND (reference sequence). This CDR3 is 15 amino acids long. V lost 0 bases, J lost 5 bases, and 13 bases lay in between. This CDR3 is CASSIDISGGTEAFF. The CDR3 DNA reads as TGTGCCAGTAGTATAGATATCTCCGGGGGGACTGAAGCTTTCTTT.

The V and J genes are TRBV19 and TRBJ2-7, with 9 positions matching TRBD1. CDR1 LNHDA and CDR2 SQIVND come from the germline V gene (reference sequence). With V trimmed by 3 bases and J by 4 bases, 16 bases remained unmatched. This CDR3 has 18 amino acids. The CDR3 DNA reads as TGTGCCAGTAGTATCCCTGTTACCGGGACAGGGAAGGGTTACGAGCAGTACTTC. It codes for CASSIPVTGTGKGYEQYF.